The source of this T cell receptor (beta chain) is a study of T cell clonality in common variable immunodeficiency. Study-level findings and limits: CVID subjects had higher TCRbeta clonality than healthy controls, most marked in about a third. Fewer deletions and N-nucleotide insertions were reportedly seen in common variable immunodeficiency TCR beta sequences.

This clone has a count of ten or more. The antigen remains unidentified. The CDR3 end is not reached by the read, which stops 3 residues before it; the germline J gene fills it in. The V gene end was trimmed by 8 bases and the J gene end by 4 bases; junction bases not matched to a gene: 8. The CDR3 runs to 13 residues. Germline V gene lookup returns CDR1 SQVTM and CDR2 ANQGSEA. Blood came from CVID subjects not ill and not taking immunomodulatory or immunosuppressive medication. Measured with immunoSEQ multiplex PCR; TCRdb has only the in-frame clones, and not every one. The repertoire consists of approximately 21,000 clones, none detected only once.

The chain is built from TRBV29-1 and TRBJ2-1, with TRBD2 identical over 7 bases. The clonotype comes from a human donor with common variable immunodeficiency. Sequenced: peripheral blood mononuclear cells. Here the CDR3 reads CSPRRAGYNEQFF. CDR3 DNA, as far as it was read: TGCAGCCCCAGGAGAGCGGGATACAATGAG.